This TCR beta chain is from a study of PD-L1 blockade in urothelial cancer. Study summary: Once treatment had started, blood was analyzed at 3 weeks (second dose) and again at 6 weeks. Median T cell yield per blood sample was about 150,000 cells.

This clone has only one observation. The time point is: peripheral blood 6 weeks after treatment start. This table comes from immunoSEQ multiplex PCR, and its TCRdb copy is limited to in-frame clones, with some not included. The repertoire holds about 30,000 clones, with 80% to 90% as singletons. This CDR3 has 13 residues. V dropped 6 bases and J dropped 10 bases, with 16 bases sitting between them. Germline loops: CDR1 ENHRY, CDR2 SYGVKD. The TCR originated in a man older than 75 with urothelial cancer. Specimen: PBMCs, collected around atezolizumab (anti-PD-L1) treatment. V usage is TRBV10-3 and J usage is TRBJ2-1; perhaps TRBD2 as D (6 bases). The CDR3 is CAIRSANGGEQFF. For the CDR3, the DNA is TGTGCCATCAGATCAGCAAACGGGGGAGAGCAGTTCTTC.